What follows describes a single T cell receptor beta chain. This sample was included in a study of blood T cell repertoires in COVID-19. Libraries were prepared by immunoSEQ multiplex PCR; TCRdb keeps only in-frame clonotypes and omits some of them. The data show 350,000 to 450,000 clones, roughly 87% seen once. The trim removed 5 bases at V and 2 bases at J, leaving 11 bases unmatched. Germline V lookup: CDR1 KGHDR, CDR2 SFDVKD. This CDR3 has 16 amino acids. Cohort placement rested on clinical history that participants reported themselves. Recovery among Cohort 3 donors was established by two negative PCRs, clearance, or symptom resolution.

Material for sequencing was PBMCs or T cells enriched from blood (not recorded which). The chain employs TRBV24-1 and TRBJ2-7; 7 bases agree with TRBD2. This TCR derives from a woman aged 50 to 60 who had recovered from COVID-19. The CDR3 spells CATSVPSGEAPYEQYF. The CDR3 region has the DNA TGTGCCACCAGTGTTCCGAGCGGGGAAGCCCCCTACGAGCAGTACTTC.